Below, 26 T cell receptor beta chains from the same sample are listed, as sequenced in a study of blood T cell repertoires in COVID-19. This table comes from immunoSEQ multiplex PCR, and its TCRdb copy is limited to in-frame clones, with some not included. The sample has 150,000 to 200,000 clones; about 85% are singletons. The sample was peripheral blood. Receptor source: a woman over 75 with COVID-19, enrolled during active disease.

This sequence joins TRBV5-4 and TRBJ2-1; TRBD2 is a possible D gene (5 bases). The germline V and J ends were trimmed by 3 bases and 2 bases, with 12 bases remaining between them. Germline V gene data show CDR1 as SGHNT and CDR2 as YYREEE (reference sequence). This CDR3 spans 15 amino acids. CDR3: CASSWAAGTYNEQFF. CDR3 bases: TGTGCCAGCAGCTGGGCCGCGGGTACCTACAATGAGCAGTTCTTC.

The chain recombines TRBV5-6 with TRBJ2-1, with 13 bases identical to TRBD2. Germline V gene sequence: CDR1 SGHDT, CDR2 YYEEEE. J lost 0 bases, V lost 0 bases, and 3 bases had no gene match. There are 18 residues in the CDR3. The chain's CDR3 is CASSLELAGGSSYNEQFF. The CDR3 region has the DNA TGTGCCAGCAGCTTGGAACTAGCGGGGGGGAGCTCCTACAATGAGCAGTTCTTC.

The chain recombines TRBV19 with TRBJ1-4; 8 nucleotides line up with TRBD1. The V gene's germline CDR1 is LNHDA and CDR2 SQIVND (reference sequence). Trimming removed 6 bases from V and 8 bases from J; junction bases left unmatched: 8. The CDR3 spans 14 residues. The CDR3 DNA reads TGTGCCAGTAGCCCCCAGGGGGCAAGGGAAAAACTGTTTTTT. This gives the protein CASSPQGAREKLFF.

The V and J genes are TRBV3-1 (or the pseudogene TRBV3-2) and TRBJ1-1; no clear D gene. This CDR3 spans 14 amino acids. V lost 4 bases and J lost 1, with 10 bases in between. Germline CDR1 reads LGHDT; CDR2 reads YNNKEL (reference sequence). As DNA, the CDR3 is TGTGCCAGCAGCCTAGCGGAGGGGAACACTGAAGCTTTCTTT. Its translation is CASSLAEGNTEAFF.

The rearrangement joins TRBV7-9 to TRBJ2-2; 8 nucleotides match TRBD1. The CDR3 has 13 residues. V lost 11 bases, J lost 3 bases, and 5 bases stayed unmatched. CDR1 SEHNR and CDR2 FQNEAQ come from the germline V gene (reference sequence). For the CDR3, the DNA is TGTGCCTGCGGACAGGGAGACACCGGGGAGCTGTTTTTT. Translation: CACGQGDTGELFF. Drawing the rest from reference TRBV7-9 and TRBJ2-2, the complete variable domain is DTGVSQNPRHKITKRGQNVTFRCDPISEHNRLYWYRQTLGQGPEFLTYFQNEAQLEKSRLLSDRFSAERPKGSFSTLEIQRTEQGDSAMYLCACGQGDTGELFFGEGSRLTVL.

This clone has just one count. The genes are TRBV5-4 and TRBJ2-3; TRBD2 might be the D (5 bases). CDR3 length: 14 amino acids. Trimming removed 4 bases at V and 5 bases at J, with 14 bases between. Looked up from germline, CDR1 is SGHNT and CDR2 is YYREEE (reference sequence). The CDR3 region is CASSAAWAGDTQYF. The CDR3 DNA reads as TGTGCCAGCAGCGCCGCTTGGGCGGGAGATACGCAGTATTTT.

The V and J genes are TRBV5-1 and TRBJ2-7; perhaps TRBD2 as D (5 bases). Germline-derived CDR1 and CDR2 are SGHRS and YFSETQ. V was clipped by 4 bases and J by 3 bases, with 14 bases between them. The CDR3 has 14 amino acids. The CDR3 sequence is CASSQVGTSYEQYF. The CDR3 bases are TGCGCCAGCAGCCAGGTCGGCACTAGCTACGAGCAGTACTTC.

The chain recombines TRBV7-3 with TRBJ2-1; D possibly corresponds to TRBD1 (6 bases). Trimming removed 4 bases from V and 4 bases from J, with 17 bases in between. Germline assignment: CDR1 SGHTA and CDR2 FQGTGA. The CDR3 is 16 amino acids. The CDR3 reads CASSSPVVGQYNEQFF. The CDR3 nucleotides are TGTGCCAGCAGCTCTCCCGTCGTCGGACAGTACAATGAGCAGTTCTTC. The full variable domain, in which reference TRBV7-3 and TRBJ2-1 provide the parts outside the CDR3, is GAGVSQTPSNKVTEKGKYVELRCDPISGHTALYWYRQSLGQGPEFLIYFQGTGAADDSGLPNDRFFAVRPEGSVSTLKIQRTERGDSAVYLCASSSPVVGQYNEQFFGPGTRLTVL.

The J gene is TRBJ1-2, the V gene TRBV7-3; 7 positions agree with TRBD1. Germline V CDR1 and CDR2: SGHTA, FQGTGA. CDR3 length equals 13 residues. The V gene end was trimmed by 5 bases and the J gene end by 10 bases; junction bases not matched to a gene: 10. The DNA for the CDR3 is TGTGCCAGCAGCCGGAGACAGGGTAACGTCTACACCTTC. It specifies CASSRRQGNVYTF.

Only one count was recorded for this clone. The chain joins TRBV12-3 or TRBV12-4 to TRBJ1-6, with TRBD1 as a possible D gene (6 bases). V shed 7 bases and J shed 9 bases, with 13 bases lying between them. The CDR3 is 13 amino acids. The DNA for the CDR3 is TGTGCCAGCATTCAACAGGGAGTTTCACCCCTCCACTTT. Amino acids: CASIQQGVSPLHF.

V and J are TRBV6-2 or TRBV6-3 and TRBJ1-2; TRBD1 might be the D (6 bases). V shed 5 bases and J shed 6 bases, with 13 bases lying between them. Germline CDR1 MNHEY, CDR2 SVGEGT. The CDR3 has 13 amino acids. The CDR3 DNA is TGTGCCAGCAGTAAACCAGGGGAACATGGCTACACCTTC. As protein: CASSKPGEHGYTF.

This clone has more than one count but fewer than ten. The chain combines TRBV5-4 with TRBJ2-5; D might be TRBD2 (6 bases). The CDR3 spans 13 residues. Per the germline V gene, CDR1 is SGHNT and CDR2 is YYREEE (reference sequence). Trimming shortened V by 3 bases and J by 3 bases, and 9 bases separated the two germline ends. DNA of the CDR3: TGTGCCAGCAGCTCCCCGGGAGAAGAGACCCAGTACTTC. Translated, it gives CASSSPGEETQYF.

This clone was detected only a few times. The genes are TRBV7-2 and TRBJ2-7; tentative D call: TRBD2 (7 bases). The V end was cut by 5 bases, the J end by 2 bases, with 13 bases between. CDR1 is SGHTA, CDR2 FQGNSA, per germline. The CDR3 totals 14 residues. CDR3 sequence (DNA): TGTGCCAGCAGCCAGGACAGCGGGACCTACGAGCAGTACTTC. Translated, it gives CASSQDSGTYEQYF.

The J gene is TRBJ2-5, the V gene TRBV5-1; D is possibly TRBD2 (6 bases). Germline CDR1 and CDR2: SGHRS and YFSETQ. The V and J ends lost 6 bases and 2 bases respectively, with 14 bases between them. CDR3 length equals 14 residues. CDR3: CASTLGGGQETQYF. CDR3 in DNA: TGCGCCAGCACCCTGGGGGGTGGTCAAGAGACCCAGTACTTC.

This clone was counted only a few times. The chain recombines TRBV6-2 or TRBV6-3 with TRBJ2-2, with D perhaps matching TRBD2 (6 bases). The CDR3 sequence is 14 residues long. The ends were cut back, 2 bases at V and 5 bases at J, with 9 bases in the middle. Germline V lookup: CDR1 MNHEY, CDR2 SVGEGT. CDR3 coding DNA: TGTGCCAGCAGTTACCTAGCGAGTACCGGGGAGCTGTTTTTT. Its translation: CASSYLASTGELFF.

This chain links TRBV11-2 with TRBJ1-4; D gene ambiguous. The CDR3 length is 13 residues. Trimming stripped 10 bases from V and 4 bases from J, with 13 bases between. Germline loops: CDR1 SGHAT, CDR2 FQNNGV. The CDR3 here is CATPGPLNEKLFF. In DNA form, the CDR3 reads TGTGCCACCCCGGGTCCTCTTAATGAAAAACTGTTTTTT.

The CDR3 loop reads CATENQGADSGNTIYF. CDR3 nucleotide sequence: TGTGCCACAGAAAACCAGGGGGCCGACTCTGGAAACACCATATATTTT. This chain uses TRBV11-1 with TRBJ1-3, with 8 bases lining up with TRBD1. V shed 10 bases, J shed 0 bases, and the junction held 11 bases outside the gene matches. Germline values: CDR1 SGHAT, CDR2 FQDESV (reference sequence). This CDR3 has 16 amino acids.

V usage is TRBV12-5 and J usage is TRBJ2-1; D gene ambiguous. CDR3 size: 13 residues. The V gene lost 2 bases and the J gene lost 9 bases, with 11 bases spanning the gap. The germline CDR1 and CDR2 sequences are LGHNT and FRNRAP. The CDR3 sequence: CASGLTASGEQFF. CDR3 DNA sequence: TGTGCTAGTGGTTTGACGGCTAGTGGTGAGCAGTTCTTC.

V and J are TRBV5-1 and TRBJ2-5; no reliable D call. There are 15 residues in the CDR3. Trimming removed 0 bases at V and 1 base at J, with 10 bases between. Germline lookup yields CDR1 SGHRS and CDR2 YFSETQ. The DNA for the CDR3 is TGCGCCAGCAGCTTGGGGGCTTTGGTCCAAGAGACCCAGTACTTC. Translated: CASSLGALVQETQYF.

This clone showed up just once. The chain carries TRBV29-1 and TRBJ2-1, with 9 bases fitting TRBD2. J was trimmed by 0 bases and V by 3 bases; bases with no gene match: 3. Germline V gene sequence: CDR1 SQVTM, CDR2 ANQGSEA. This CDR3 contains 15 residues. CDR3 in amino acids: CSVDLAGLSYNEQFF. DNA for the CDR3: TGCAGCGTTGATCTAGCGGGACTCTCCTACAATGAGCAGTTCTTC.

The chain joins TRBV2 to TRBJ1-5; D unresolved. Germline CDR1 reads SNHLY; CDR2 reads FYNNEI. V gave up 7 bases and J gave up 0 bases, with 13 bases separating them. The CDR3 is 15 residues long. CDR3 nucleotide sequence: TGTGCCAGCAAAATTGGGGAGAGTAGCAATCAGCCCCAGCATTTT. Encoded protein: CASKIGESSNQPQHF.

Only one count was recorded for this clone. V is TRBV5-5 and J is TRBJ1-1; D is unclear. The CDR3 consists of 15 residues. Germline V CDR1 and CDR2: SGHKS, YYEKEE (reference sequence). V gave up 2 bases and J gave up 1 base, with 12 bases separating them. This CDR3 reads CASSFLRGGNTEAFF. The CDR3 DNA reads as TGTGCCAGCAGCTTTCTCCGGGGTGGGAACACTGAAGCTTTCTTT.

The V and J genes are TRBV7-9 and TRBJ1-4, with D maybe TRBD1 (5 bases). Per germline, CDR1 SEHNR and CDR2 FQNEAQ (reference sequence). V dropped 3 bases and J dropped 2 bases, with 7 bases sitting between them. The length of the CDR3 is 14 residues. The CDR3 bases are TGTGCCAGCAGCTTCGGGACTACTAATGAAAAACTGTTTTTT. This codes for CASSFGTTNEKLFF.

This rearrangement joins TRBV7-6 to TRBJ2-1, with 9 nucleotides matching TRBD2. V lost 5 bases and J lost 3; bases outside the gene matches: 5. There are 15 residues in the CDR3. Looked up from germline, CDR1 is SGHVS and CDR2 is FNYEAQ. The CDR3 DNA is TGTGCCAGCAGCGTTAGCGGGAGTTTCTACAATGAGCAGTTCTTC. Its translation: CASSVSGSFYNEQFF.

The gene calls are TRBV28 and TRBJ2-3, with D possibly TRBD1 on 7 matching bases. Germline lookup yields CDR1 MDHEN and CDR2 SYDVKM. The CDR3 is 16 residues long. The germline V and J ends were trimmed by 8 bases and 2 bases, with 20 bases remaining between them. CDR3 in DNA: TGTGCCAGCGGGAAACAGGCAGGGGGGTTCACAGATACGCAGTATTTT. Amino acid sequence: CASGKQAGGFTDTQYF.

The chain employs TRBV30 and TRBJ1-4; 9 bases match TRBD1. Germline V gene lookup returns CDR1 GTSNPN and CDR2 SVGIG (reference sequence). Trimming took 7 bases from V and 8 from J; bases not matched to a gene: 5. CDR3 length: 12 amino acids. The CDR3 region is CAFDRGEEKLFF. The CDR3 DNA is TGTGCCTTTGACAGGGGGGAGGAAAAACTGTTTTTT.